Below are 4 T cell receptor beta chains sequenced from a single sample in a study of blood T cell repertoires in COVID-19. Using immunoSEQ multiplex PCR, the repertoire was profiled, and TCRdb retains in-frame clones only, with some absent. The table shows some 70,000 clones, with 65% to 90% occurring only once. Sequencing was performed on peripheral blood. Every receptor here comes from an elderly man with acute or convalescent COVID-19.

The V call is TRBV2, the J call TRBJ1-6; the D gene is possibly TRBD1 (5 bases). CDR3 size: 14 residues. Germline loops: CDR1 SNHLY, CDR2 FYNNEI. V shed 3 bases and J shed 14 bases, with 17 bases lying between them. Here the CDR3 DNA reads TGTGCCAGCAGTGACCGGGGGACCGGAGTCTCCCTCCACTTT. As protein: CASSDRGTGVSLHF. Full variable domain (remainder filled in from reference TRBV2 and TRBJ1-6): EPEVTQTPSHQVTQMGQEVILRCVPISNHLYFYWYRQILGQKVEFLVSFYNNEISEKSEIFDDQFSVERPDGSNFTLKIRSTKLEDSAMYFCASSDRGTGVSLHFGNGTRLTVT.

The CDR3 DNA sequence: TGTGCCAGCAGCTCGGGACTAGCGGGGGAGCAGTACTTC. It yields the protein CASSSGLAGEQYF. This rearrangement joins TRBV7-2 to TRBJ2-7, with 13 bases aligning to TRBD2. The CDR3 sequence is 13 residues long. Germline CDR1 reads SGHTA; CDR2 reads FQGNSA. After removal of 4 bases from V and 7 bases from J, the junction contained 1 base not matched to a gene.

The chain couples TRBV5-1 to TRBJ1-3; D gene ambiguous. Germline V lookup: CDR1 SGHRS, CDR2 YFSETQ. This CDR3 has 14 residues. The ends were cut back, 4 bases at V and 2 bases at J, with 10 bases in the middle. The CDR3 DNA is TGCGCCAGCAGCCCGACGGGTGCTGGAAACACCATATATTTT. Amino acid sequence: CASSPTGAGNTIYF.

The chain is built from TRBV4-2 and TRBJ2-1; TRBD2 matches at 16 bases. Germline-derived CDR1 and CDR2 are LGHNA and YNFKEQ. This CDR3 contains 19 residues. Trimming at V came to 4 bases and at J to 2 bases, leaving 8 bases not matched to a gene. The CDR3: CASSPSPGTSGGAYNEQFF. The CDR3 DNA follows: TGTGCCAGCAGCCCCTCCCCCGGGACTAGCGGGGGGGCCTACAATGAGCAGTTCTTC.